The sequence of this T cell receptor beta chain was determined in a study of T cell clonotyping in hematopoietic cell transplantation. The CDR3 contains 12 residues. Germline values: CDR1 SEHNR, CDR2 FQNEAQ (reference sequence). Trimming stripped 11 bases from V and 6 bases from J, with 14 bases between. Clones were read by immunoSEQ multiplex PCR, and TCRdb kept only the in-frame ones, dropping some. The sample holds about 69,000 clones; roughly 93% are singletons and the top ten take more than 1.5%. The chain couples TRBV7-9 to TRBJ2-1; D is tentatively TRBD1 or TRBD2 (5 bases each). The clonotype was recovered from a man in his forties or fifties in good health. Some clones in this sample may be carry-over from other donors' samples. Sequencing was performed on peripheral blood mononuclear cells. CDR3 DNA: TGTGCCCCGGACCCAGGGAGCAATGAGCAGTTCTTC. This encodes CAPDPGSNEQFF.